What follows is one T cell receptor beta chain and its context. The sample belongs to a study of blood T cell repertoires in COVID-19. Study as a whole: PBMCs, B-cell-depleted T cells, or T cells were the source of the cDNA or gDNA that made up the material.

In the study's own analysis: The authors estimated nucleated cell counts from reference gene primer amplification. Assay: immunoSEQ multiplex PCR; the TCRdb copy retains only in-frame clones and omits some. Clone size and the V and J calls come from that table; the DNA yielded D and trimming. The table lists over 250,000 clones, roughly 90% of them singletons, with around 0.8% in the top ten. Germline assignment: CDR1 LNHDA and CDR2 SQIVND (reference sequence). This CDR3 has 13 amino acids. V was trimmed by 6 bases and J by 9 bases, leaving 15 bases between them. This TCR was sampled from a woman aged 30 to 39 with acute or convalescent COVID-19. Material for sequencing was peripheral blood. The chain joins TRBV19 to TRBJ2-4, with D hard to call. As DNA, the CDR3 is TGTGCCAGTAGGTTCGACCTTTCGGGCATTCAGTACTTC. It specifies CASRFDLSGIQYF.